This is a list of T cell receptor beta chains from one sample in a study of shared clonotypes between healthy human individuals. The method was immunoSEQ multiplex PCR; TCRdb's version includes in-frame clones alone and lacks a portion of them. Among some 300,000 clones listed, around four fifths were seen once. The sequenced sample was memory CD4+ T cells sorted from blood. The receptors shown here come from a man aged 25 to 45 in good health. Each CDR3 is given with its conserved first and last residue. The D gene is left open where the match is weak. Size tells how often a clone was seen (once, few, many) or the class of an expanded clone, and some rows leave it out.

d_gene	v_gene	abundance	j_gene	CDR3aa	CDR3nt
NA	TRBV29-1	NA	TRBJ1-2	CSVIPTDFGYTF	TGCAGCGTCATACCCACAGATTTCGGCTACACCTTC
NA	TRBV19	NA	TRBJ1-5	CASVLGNNQPQHF	TGTGCCTCCGTCTTGGGTAACAATCAGCCCCAGCATTTT
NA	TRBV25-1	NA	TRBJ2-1	CASSDHGGVPYNEQFF	TGTGCCAGCAGTGATCACGGGGGAGTCCCCTACAATGAGCAGTTCTTC
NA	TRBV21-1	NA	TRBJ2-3	CASSICYPGHGTDTQYF	TGTGCCAGCAGCATATGCTATCCGGGACACGGTACAGATACGCAGTATTTT
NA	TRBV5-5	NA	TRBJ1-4	CASSPWGANEKLFF	TGTGCCAGCAGCCCATGGGGAGCTAATGAAAAACTGTTTTTT
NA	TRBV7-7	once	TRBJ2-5	CASSSTGETQYF	TGTGCCAGCAGCTCAACGGGGGAGACCCAGTACTTC
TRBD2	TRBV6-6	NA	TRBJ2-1	CASGRTSGYNEQFF	TGTGCCAGCGGACGGACTAGCGGGTACAATGAGCAGTTCTTC
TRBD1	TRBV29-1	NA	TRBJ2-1	CSVQYRGRFYEQFF	TGCAGCGTGCAATACAGGGGGCGCTTCTATGAGCAGTTCTTC
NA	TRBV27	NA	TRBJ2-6	CASSLYSGANVLTF	TGTGCCAGCAGTTTATATTCTGGGGCCAACGTCCTGACTTTC
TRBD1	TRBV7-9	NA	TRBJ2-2	CASSLRTGRGTGELFF	TGTGCCAGCAGCTTAAGGACAGGTCGGGGCACCGGGGAGCTGTTTTTT
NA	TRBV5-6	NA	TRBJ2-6	CASSLFGTGANVLTF	TGTGCCAGCAGCTTGTTCGGGACTGGGGCCAACGTCCTGACTTTC
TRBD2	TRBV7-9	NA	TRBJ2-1	CASSKDGTSGKSEQFF	TGTGCCAGCAGCAAAGACGGGACTAGCGGGAAAAGTGAGCAGTTCTTC
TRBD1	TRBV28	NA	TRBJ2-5	CASTRGQWGTQYF	TGTGCCAGCACAAGGGGACAGTGGGGGACCCAGTACTTC